This entry concerns a single TCR beta chain. Profiling relied on immunoSEQ multiplex PCR, and the TCRdb table lists in-frame clones only, not all of them. Here the sample spans about 180,000 clones, about 93% being singletons. This entry comes from a study of T cell responses to AZD1222 COVID-19 vaccine. In germline, CDR1 is SEHNR, CDR2 FQNEAQ (reference sequence). Between the trimmed V and J ends, which lost 5 bases and 3 bases, there was a span of 14 bases. This CDR3 is 15 amino acids long. The clonotype was recovered from an adult who received the MenACWY meningococcal vaccine as a control. The chain employs TRBV7-9 and TRBJ1-5, with a tentative D call TRBD1 (5 bases). The sample here was peripheral blood, taken 28 days after the second dose of the MenACWY control vaccine. The DNA of the CDR3 is TGTGCCAGCAGCCCCGGGACTGAAAACAATCAGCCCCAGCATTTT. Translated: CASSPGTENNQPQHF.